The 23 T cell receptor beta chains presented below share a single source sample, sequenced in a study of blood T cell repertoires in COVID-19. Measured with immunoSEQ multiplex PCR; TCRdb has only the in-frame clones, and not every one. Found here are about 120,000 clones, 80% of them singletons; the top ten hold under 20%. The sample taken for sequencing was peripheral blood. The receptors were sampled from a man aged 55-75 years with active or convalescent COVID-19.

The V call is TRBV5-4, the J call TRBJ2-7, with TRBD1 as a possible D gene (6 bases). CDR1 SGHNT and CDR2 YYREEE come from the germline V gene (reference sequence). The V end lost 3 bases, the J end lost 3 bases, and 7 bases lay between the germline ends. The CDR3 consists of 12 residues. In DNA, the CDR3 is TGTGCCAGCAGCTCGGACAGCTACGAGCAGTACTTC. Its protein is CASSSDSYEQYF. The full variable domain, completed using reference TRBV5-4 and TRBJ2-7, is ETGVTQSPTHLIKTRGQQVTLRCSSQSGHNTVSWYQQALGQGPQFIFQYYREEENGRGNFPPRFSGLQFPNYSSELNVNALELDDSALYLCASSSDSYEQYFGPGTRLTVT.

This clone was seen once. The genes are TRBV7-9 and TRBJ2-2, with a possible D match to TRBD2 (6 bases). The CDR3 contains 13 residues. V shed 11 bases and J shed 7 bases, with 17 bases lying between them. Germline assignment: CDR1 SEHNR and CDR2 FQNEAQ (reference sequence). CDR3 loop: CAGGGAWDGELFF. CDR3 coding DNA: TGTGCCGGAGGCGGGGCTTGGGACGGGGAGCTGTTTTTT.

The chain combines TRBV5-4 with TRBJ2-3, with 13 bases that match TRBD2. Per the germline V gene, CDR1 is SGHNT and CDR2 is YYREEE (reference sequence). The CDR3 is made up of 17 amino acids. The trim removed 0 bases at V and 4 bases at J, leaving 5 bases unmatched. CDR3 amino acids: CASSLGGLAGVADTQYF. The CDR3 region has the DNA TGTGCCAGCAGCTTGGGTGGACTAGCGGGAGTGGCAGATACGCAGTATTTT.

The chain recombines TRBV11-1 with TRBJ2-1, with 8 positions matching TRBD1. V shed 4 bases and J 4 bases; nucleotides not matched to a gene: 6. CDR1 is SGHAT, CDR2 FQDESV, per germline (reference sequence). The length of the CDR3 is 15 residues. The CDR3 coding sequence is TGTGCCAGCAGCTCCGGACAGGGCCTATACAATGAGCAGTTCTTC. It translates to CASSSGQGLYNEQFF.

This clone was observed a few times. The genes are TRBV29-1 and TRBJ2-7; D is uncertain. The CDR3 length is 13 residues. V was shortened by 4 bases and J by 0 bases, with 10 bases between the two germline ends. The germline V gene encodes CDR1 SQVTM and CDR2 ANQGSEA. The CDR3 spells CSVAGRNSYEQYF. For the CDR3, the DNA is TGCAGCGTTGCAGGCAGGAACTCCTACGAGCAGTACTTC.

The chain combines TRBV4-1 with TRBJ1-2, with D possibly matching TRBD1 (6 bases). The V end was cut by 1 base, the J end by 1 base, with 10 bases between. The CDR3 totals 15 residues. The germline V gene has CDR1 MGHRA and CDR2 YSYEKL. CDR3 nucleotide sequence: TGCGCCAGCAGCCAAGTAACACAGGGTAACTATGGCTACACCTTC. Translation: CASSQVTQGNYGYTF.

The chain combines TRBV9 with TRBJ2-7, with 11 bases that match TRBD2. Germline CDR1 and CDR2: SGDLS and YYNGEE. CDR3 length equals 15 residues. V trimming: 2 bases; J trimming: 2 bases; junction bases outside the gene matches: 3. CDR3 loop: CASSVLAGGTYEQYF. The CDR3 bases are TGTGCCAGCAGCGTTCTAGCGGGAGGCACCTACGAGCAGTACTTC.

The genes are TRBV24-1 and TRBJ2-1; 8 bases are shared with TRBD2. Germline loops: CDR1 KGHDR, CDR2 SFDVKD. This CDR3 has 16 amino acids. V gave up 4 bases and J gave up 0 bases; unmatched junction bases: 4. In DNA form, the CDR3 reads TGTGCCACCAGTGACTCCAGCGGGAGCTCCTACAATGAGCAGTTCTTC. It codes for CATSDSSGSSYNEQFF.

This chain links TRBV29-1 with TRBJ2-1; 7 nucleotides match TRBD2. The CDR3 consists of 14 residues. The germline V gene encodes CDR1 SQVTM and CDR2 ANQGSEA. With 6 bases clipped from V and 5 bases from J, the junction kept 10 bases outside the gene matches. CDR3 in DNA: TGCAGCGTGAGGGCGGTGGGGGGGGACAATGAGCAGTTCTTC. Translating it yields CSVRAVGGDNEQFF.

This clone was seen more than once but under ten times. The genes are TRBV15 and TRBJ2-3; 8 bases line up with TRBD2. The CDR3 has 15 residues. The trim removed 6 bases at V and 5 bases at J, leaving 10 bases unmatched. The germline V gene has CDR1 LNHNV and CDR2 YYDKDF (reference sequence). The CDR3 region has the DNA TGTGCCACCAGTCGGGGAGAGGCGGGGGGAGATACGCAGTATTTT. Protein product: CATSRGEAGGDTQYF.

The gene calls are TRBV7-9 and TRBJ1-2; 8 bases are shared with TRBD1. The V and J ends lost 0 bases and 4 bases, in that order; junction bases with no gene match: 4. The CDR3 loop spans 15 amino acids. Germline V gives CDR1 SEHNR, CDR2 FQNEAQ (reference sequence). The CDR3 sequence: CASSLADGQGYGYTF. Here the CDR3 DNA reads TGTGCCAGCAGCTTAGCTGACGGACAGGGCTATGGCTACACCTTC.

CDR3 region: CASKGDNSPLHF. DNA of the CDR3: TGTGCCAGCAAGGGGGATAATTCACCCCTCCACTTT. The genes are TRBV6-5 and TRBJ1-6; TRBD1 is a possible D gene (6 bases). V was pared by 7 bases and J by 5 bases, with 6 bases between. CDR1 is MNHEY, CDR2 SVGAGI, per germline. The CDR3 sequence is 12 residues long.

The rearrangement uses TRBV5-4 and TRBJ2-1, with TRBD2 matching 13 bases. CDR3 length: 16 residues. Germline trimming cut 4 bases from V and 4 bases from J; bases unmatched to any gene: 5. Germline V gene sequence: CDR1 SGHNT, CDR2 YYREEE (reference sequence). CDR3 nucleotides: TGTGCCAGCAGCCCGGGACTAGCGGGACCGTACAATGAGCAGTTCTTC. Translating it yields CASSPGLAGPYNEQFF.

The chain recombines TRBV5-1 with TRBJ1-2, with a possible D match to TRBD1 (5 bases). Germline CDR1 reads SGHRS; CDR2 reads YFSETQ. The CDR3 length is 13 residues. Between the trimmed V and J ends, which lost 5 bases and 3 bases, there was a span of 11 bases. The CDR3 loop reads CASRREQDYGYTF. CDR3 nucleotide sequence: TGCGCCAGCAGAAGGGAACAGGACTATGGCTACACCTTC.

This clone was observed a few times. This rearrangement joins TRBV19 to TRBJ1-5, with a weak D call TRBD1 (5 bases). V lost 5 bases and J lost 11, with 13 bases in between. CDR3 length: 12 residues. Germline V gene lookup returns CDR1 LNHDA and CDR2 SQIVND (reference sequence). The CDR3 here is CASSPSDMSQHF. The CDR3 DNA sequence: TGTGCCAGTAGTCCATCGGACATGTCCCAGCATTTT.

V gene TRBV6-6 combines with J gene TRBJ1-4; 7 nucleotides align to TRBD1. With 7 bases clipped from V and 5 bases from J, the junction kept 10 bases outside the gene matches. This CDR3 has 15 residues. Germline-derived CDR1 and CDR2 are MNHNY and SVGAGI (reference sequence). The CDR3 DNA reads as TGTGCCAGCACCCCCGACAGGGACCGAAATGAAAAACTGTTTTTT. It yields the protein CASTPDRDRNEKLFF.

The CDR3 region has the DNA TGTGCCAGCAGCTCGGGACTAGCGGACTACAATGAGCAGTTCTTC. Protein: CASSSGLADYNEQFF. This rearrangement joins TRBV13 to TRBJ2-1; the match to TRBD2 covers 11 bases. This CDR3 comprises 15 residues. Germline-derived CDR1 and CDR2 are PRHDT and FYEKMQ (reference sequence). Trimming took 4 bases from V and 3 from J; bases not matched to a gene: 2.

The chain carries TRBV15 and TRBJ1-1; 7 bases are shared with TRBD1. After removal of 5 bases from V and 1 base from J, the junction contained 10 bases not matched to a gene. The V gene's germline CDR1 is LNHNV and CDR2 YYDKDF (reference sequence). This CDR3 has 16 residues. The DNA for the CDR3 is TGTGCCACCAGCCGAGGCACAGGGGAAGGGAACACTGAAGCTTTCTTT. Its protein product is CATSRGTGEGNTEAFF.

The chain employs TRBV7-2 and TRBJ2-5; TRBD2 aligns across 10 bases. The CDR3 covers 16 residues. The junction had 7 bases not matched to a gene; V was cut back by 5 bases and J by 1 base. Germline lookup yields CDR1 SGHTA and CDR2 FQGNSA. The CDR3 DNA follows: TGTGCCAGCAGCCTAAATAGCGGGAGGTTCCAAGAGACCCAGTACTTC. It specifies CASSLNSGRFQETQYF.

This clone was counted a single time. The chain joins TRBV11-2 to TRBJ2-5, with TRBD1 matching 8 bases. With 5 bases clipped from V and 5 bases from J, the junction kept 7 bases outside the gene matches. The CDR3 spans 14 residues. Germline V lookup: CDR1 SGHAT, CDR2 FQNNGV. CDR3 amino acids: CASSRAGGEETQYF. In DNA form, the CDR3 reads TGTGCCAGCAGCCGAGCAGGGGGCGAGGAGACCCAGTACTTC. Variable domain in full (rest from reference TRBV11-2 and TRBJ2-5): EAGVAQSPRYKIIEKRQSVAFWCNPISGHATLYWYQQILGQGPKLLIQFQNNGVVDDSQLPKDRFSAERLKGVDSTLKIQPAKLEDSAVYLCASSRAGGEETQYFGPGTRLLVL.

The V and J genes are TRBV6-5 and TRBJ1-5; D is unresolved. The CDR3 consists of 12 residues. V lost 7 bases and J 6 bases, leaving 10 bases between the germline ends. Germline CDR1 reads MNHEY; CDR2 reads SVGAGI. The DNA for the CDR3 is TGTGCCAGCACCGCACGGGGTCAGCCCCAGCATTTT. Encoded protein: CASTARGQPQHF.

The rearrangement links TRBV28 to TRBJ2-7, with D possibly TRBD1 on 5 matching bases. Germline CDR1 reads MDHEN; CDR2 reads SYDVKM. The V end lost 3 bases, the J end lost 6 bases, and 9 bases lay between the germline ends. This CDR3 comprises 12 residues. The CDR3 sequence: CASSFPDSEQYF. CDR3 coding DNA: TGTGCCAGCAGTTTTCCCGACAGCGAGCAGTACTTC.

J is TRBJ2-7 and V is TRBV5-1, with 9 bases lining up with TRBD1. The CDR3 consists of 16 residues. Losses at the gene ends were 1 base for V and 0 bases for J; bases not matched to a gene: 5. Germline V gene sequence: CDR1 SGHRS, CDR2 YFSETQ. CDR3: CASSLTGGLSSYEQYF. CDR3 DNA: TGCGCCAGCAGCTTGACAGGGGGCCTGAGCTCCTACGAGCAGTACTTC. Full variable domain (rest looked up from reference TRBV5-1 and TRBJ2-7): KAGVTQTPRYLIKTRGQQVTLSCSPISGHRSVSWYQQTPGQGLQFLFEYFSETQRNKGNFPGRFSGRQFSNSRSEMNVSTLELGDSALYLCASSLTGGLSSYEQYFGPGTRLTVT.